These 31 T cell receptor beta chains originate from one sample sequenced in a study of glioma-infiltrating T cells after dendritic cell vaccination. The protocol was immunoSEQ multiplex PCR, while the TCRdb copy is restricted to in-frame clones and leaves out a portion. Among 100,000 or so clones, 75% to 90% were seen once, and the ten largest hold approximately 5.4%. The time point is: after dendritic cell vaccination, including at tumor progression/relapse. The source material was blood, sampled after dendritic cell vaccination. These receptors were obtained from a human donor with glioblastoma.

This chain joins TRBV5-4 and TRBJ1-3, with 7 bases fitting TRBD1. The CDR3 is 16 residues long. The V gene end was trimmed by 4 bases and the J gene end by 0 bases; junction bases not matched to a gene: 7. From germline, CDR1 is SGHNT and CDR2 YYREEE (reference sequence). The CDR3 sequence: CASSLGGQRSGNTIYF. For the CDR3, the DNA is TGTGCCAGCAGCCTCGGGGGACAGCGCTCTGGAAACACCATATATTTT.

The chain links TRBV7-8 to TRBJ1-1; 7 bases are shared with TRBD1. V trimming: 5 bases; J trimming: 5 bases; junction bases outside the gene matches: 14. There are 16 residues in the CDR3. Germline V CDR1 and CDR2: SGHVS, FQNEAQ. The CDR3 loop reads CASSPNTKGAATEAFF. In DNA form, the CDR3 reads TGTGCCAGCAGCCCTAACACAAAGGGGGCGGCGACTGAAGCTTTCTTT.

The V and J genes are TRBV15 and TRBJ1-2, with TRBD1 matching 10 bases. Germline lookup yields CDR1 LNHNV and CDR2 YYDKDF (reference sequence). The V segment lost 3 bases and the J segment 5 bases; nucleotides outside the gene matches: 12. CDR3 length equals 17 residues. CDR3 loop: CATSRRKTGTGVYGYTF. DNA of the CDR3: TGTGCCACCAGCAGGAGGAAAACCGGGACAGGGGTGTATGGCTACACCTTC.

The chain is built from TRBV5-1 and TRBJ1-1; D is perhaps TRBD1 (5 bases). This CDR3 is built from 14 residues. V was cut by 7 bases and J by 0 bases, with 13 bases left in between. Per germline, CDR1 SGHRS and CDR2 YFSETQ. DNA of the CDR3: TGCGCCAGCGGGGGGAATGGGGTGAACACTGAAGCTTTCTTT. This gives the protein CASGGNGVNTEAFF.

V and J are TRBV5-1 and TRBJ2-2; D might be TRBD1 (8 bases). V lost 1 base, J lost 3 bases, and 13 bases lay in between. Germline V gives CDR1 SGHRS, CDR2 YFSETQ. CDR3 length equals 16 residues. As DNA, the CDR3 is TGCGCCAGCAGCTTGAGACAGGGGAGGGACACCGGGGAGCTGTTTTTT. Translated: CASSLRQGRDTGELFF.

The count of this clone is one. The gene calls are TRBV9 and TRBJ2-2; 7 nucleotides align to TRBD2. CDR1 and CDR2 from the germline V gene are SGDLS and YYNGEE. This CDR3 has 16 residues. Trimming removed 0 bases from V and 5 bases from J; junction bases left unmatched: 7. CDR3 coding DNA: TGTGCCAGCAGCGTAGTGAGCGGGACTGTTACCGGGGAGCTGTTTTTT. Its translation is CASSVVSGTVTGELFF.

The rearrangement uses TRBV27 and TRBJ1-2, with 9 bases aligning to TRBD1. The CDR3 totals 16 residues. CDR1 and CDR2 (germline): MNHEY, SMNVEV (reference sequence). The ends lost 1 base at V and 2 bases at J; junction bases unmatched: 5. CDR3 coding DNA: TGTGCCAGCAGTTTATGGGGGGACAGGGACAACTATGGCTACACCTTC. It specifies CASSLWGDRDNYGYTF.

The CDR3 is CASRATPSSYEQYF. CDR3 bases: TGTGCCAGCAGGGCGACTCCGAGCTCCTACGAGCAGTACTTC. The chain recombines TRBV6-5 with TRBJ2-7; D gene unclear. The CDR3 runs 14 residues. Germline V lookup: CDR1 MNHEY, CDR2 SVGAGI. Trimming took 6 bases from V and 0 from J, leaving 12 bases between them.

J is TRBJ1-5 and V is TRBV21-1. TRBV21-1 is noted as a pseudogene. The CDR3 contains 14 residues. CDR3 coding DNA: TGTGCCAGCGCCCTCGGGAAGACCAATCAGCCCCAGCATTTT. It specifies CASALGKTNQPQHF.

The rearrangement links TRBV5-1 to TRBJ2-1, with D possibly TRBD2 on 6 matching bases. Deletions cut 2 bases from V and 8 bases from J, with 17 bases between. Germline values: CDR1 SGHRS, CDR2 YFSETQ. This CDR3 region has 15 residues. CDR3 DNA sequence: TGCGCCAGCAGCTTCGGGACTCTCGGGGTGGATGAGCAGTTCTTC. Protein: CASSFGTLGVDEQFF.

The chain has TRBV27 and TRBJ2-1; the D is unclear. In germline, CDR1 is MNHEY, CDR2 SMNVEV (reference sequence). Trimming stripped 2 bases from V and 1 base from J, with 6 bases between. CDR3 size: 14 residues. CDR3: CASSLEDSYNEQFF. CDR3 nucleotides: TGTGCCAGCAGTTTAGAGGATTCCTACAATGAGCAGTTCTTC.

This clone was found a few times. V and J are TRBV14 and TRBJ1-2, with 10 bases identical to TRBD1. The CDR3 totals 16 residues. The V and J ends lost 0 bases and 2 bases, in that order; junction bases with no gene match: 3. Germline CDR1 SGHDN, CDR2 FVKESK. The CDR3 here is CASSQDGDRGNYGYTF. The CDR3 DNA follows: TGTGCCAGCAGCCAAGACGGGGACAGGGGAAACTATGGCTACACCTTC.

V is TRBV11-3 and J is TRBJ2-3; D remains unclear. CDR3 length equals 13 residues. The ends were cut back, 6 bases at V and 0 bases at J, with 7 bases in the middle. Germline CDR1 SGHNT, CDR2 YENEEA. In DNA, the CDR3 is TGTGCCAGCAGTTATTCTAGCACAGATACGCAGTATTTT. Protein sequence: CASSYSSTDTQYF.

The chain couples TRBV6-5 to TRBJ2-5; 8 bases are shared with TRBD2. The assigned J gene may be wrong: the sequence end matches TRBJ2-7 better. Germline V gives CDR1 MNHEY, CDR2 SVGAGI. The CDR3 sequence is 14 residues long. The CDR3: CASSFTAGGYEQYF. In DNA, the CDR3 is TGTGCCAGCAGTTTTACGGCGGGAGGCTACGAGCAGTACTTC.

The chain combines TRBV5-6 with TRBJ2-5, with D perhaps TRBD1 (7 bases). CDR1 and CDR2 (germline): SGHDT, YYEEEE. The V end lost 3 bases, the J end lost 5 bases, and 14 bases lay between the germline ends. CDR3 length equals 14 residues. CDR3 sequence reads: CASSSRGVAETQYF. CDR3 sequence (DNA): TGTGCCAGCAGCTCCAGGGGGGTGGCGGAGACCCAGTACTTC.

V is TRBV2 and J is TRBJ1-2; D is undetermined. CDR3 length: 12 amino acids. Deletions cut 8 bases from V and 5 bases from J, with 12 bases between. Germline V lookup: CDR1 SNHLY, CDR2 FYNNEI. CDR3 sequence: CASGSRKYGYTF. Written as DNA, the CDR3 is TGTGCCAGCGGGAGCAGAAAATATGGCTACACCTTC.

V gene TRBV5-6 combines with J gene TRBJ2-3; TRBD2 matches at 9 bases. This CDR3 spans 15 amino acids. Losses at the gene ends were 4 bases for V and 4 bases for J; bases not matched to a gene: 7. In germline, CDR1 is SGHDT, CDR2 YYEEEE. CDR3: CASSTAGGRPDTQYF. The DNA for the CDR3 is TGTGCCAGCAGCACAGCGGGGGGCCGGCCAGATACGCAGTATTTT.

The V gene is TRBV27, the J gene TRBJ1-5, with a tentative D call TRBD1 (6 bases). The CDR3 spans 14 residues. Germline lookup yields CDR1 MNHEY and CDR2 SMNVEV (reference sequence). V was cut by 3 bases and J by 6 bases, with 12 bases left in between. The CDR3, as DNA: TGTGCCAGCAGTTTCAGGGGTTTGGGTCAGCCCCAGCATTTT. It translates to CASSFRGLGQPQHF.

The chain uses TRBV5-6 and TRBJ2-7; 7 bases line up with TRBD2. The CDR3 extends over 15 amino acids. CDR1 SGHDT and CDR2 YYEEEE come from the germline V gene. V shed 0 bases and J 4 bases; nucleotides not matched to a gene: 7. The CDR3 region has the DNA TGTGCCAGCAGCTTGGCCTCGGGGGGACCTTACGAGCAGTACTTC. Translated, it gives CASSLASGGPYEQYF.

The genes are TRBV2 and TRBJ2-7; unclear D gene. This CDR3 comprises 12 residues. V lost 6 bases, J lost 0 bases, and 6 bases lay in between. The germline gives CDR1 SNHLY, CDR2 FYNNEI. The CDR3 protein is CASSRISYEQYF. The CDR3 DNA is TGTGCCAGCAGCCGTATCTCCTACGAGCAGTACTTC.

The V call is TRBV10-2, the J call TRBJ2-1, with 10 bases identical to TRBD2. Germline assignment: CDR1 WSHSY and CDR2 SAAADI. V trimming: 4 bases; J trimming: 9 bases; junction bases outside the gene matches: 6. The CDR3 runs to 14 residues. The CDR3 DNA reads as TGCGCCAGCAGTGGGGCTAGCGGGAGAGCTGAGCAGTTCTTC. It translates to CASSGASGRAEQFF.

The CDR3 DNA is TGTGCCAGCAGGGAGACGACAGGGCCCTATGGCTACACCTTC. This sequence encodes CASRETTGPYGYTF. The chain recombines TRBV2 with TRBJ1-2; 7 bases agree with TRBD1. Germline V gives CDR1 SNHLY, CDR2 FYNNEI. V dropped 6 bases and J dropped 4; count of bases not matched to a gene: 8. The CDR3 totals 14 residues.

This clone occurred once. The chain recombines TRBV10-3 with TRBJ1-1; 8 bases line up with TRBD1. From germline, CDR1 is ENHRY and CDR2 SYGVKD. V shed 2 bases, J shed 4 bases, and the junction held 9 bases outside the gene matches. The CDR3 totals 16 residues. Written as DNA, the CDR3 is TGTGCCATCAGTGAGAGGGCAGGGGGCCTGGGCACTGAAGCTTTCTTT. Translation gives CAISERAGGLGTEAFF.

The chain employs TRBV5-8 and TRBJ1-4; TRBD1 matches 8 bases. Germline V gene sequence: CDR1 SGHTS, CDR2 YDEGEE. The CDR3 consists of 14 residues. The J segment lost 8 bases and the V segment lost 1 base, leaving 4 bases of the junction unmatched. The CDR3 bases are TGTGCCAGCAGCTTGAGACAGGGGTACGAAAAACTGTTTTTT. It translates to CASSLRQGYEKLFF.

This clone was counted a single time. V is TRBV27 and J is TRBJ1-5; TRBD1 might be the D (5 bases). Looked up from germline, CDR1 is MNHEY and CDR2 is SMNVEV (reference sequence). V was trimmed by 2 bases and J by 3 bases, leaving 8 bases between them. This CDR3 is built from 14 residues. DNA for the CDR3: TGTGCCAGCAGTTTAACCAGGGACAATCAGCCCCAGCATTTT. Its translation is CASSLTRDNQPQHF.

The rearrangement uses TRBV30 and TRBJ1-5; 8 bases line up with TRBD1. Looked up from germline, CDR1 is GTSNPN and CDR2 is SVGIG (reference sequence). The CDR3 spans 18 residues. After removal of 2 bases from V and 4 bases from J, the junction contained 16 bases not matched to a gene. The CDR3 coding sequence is TGTGCCTGGAGTCGTAGAGCAGGGGGCGTTCAGGGAAATCAGCCCCAGCATTTT. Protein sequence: CAWSRRAGGVQGNQPQHF.

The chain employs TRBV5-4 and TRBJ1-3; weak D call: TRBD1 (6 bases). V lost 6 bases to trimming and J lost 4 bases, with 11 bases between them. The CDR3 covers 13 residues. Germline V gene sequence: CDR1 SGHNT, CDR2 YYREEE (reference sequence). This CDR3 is CASTRDNGNTIYF. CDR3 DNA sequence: TGTGCCAGCACCCGGGACAACGGAAACACCATATATTTT.

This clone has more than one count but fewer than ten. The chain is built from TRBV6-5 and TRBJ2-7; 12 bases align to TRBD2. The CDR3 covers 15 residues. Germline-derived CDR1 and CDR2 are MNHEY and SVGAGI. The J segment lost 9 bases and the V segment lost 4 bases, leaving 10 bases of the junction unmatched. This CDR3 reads CASSLVASGRGGQYF. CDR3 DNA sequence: TGTGCCAGCAGTTTGGTAGCTAGCGGGAGGGGGGGGCAGTACTTC.

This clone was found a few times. Written as DNA, the CDR3 is TGTGCCAGCAGCCCAGGGGTCTCCTACTACGAGCAGTACTTC. Translated, it gives CASSPGVSYYEQYF. The V gene is TRBV5-5, the J gene TRBJ2-7; TRBD1 might be the D (6 bases). The V end lost 4 bases, the J end lost 3 bases, and 14 bases lay between the germline ends. Germline loops: CDR1 SGHKS, CDR2 YYEKEE (reference sequence). The CDR3 spans 14 residues.

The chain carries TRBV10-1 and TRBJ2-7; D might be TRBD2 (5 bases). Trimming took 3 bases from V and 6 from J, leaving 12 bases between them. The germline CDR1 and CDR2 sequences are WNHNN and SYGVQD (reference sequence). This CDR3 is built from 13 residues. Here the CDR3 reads CASSDRFAGEQYF. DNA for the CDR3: TGCGCCAGCAGTGATAGGTTTGCGGGCGAGCAGTACTTC.

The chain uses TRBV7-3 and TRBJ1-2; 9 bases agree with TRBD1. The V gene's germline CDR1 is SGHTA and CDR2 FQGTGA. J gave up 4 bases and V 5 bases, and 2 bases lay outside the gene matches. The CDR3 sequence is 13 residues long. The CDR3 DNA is TGTGCCAGCAGCCAGGGACAGGGCTATGGCTACACCTTC. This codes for CASSQGQGYGYTF.